This T cell receptor beta chain was profiled in a study of blood T cell repertoires in COVID-19. Grouping used clinical history reported by participants in a survey and questionnaire. Measured with immunoSEQ multiplex PCR; TCRdb has only the in-frame clones, and not every one. This table has tens of thousands of clones, around 73% appearing once. This CDR3 is built from 14 residues. Germline V gene sequence: CDR1 MRHNA, CDR2 SNTAGT. Trimming cost V 4 bases and J 2 bases, with 10 bases left between them. This receptor was identified in a woman between 45 and 65 years old with acute COVID-19. This chain uses TRBV6-4 with TRBJ2-3, with unresolved D. Material for sequencing was PBMCs or T cells enriched from blood (not recorded which). CDR3 sequence: CASSVGSYTDTQYF. The CDR3 nucleotides read TGTGCCAGCAGTGTCGGGTCTTACACAGATACGCAGTATTTT.